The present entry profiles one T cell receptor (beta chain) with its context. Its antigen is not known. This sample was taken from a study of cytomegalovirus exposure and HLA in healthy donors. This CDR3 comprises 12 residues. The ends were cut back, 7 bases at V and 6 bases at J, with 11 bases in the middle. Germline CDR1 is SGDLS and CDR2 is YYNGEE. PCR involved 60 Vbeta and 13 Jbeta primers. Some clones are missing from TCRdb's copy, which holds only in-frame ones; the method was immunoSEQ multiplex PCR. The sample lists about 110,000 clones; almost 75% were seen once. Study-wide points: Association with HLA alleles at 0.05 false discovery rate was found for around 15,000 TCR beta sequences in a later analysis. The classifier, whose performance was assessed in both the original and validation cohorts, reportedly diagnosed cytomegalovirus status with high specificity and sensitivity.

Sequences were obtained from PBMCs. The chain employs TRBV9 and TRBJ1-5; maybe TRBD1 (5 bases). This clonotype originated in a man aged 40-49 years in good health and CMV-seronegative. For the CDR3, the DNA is TGTGCCAGCCCGGGGGGGACTCAGCCCCAGCATTTT. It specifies CASPGGTQPQHF.